This TCR beta chain was identified during a study of immune characterization of retroperitoneal liposarcoma. TCRdb ran MiXCR on the PCR reads and lists one entry per CDR3 protein. The table has 2,500 or so distinct CDR3 sequences, about 50% seen once. Germline V gene lookup returns CDR1 SGHVT and CDR2 SQSDAQ. The CDR3 length is 14 residues. V lost 3 bases to trimming and J lost 10 bases, with 16 bases between them. Sequenced sample: tumor tissue. This sequence originates from a female donor with retroperitoneal liposarcoma. This chain joins TRBV7-4 and TRBJ2-1; D possibly corresponds to TRBD1 (5 bases). CDR3 sequence (DNA): TGTGCCAGCAGCTTCTCCGTGGGGCGAGGCGAGCAGTTCTTC. This encodes CASSFSVGRGEQFF.